The 17 T cell receptor beta chains below were found in one sample sequenced in a study of T cells after yellow fever vaccination. TCRdb reprocessed the 5' RACE reads with MiXCR, giving one entry per CDR3 protein. The repertoire has a few hundred thousand distinct CDR3 sequences, approximately 6% of them found once; the top ten carry 15%. Sequenced here: PBMCs, sampled 5 days after the yellow fever booster vaccination. Receptors were obtained from a man aged 25-45 years who received the YFV17D yellow fever vaccine.

This clonotype was counted ten times or more. The V gene is TRBV25-1, the J gene TRBJ2-7; 9 nucleotides align to TRBD2. The CDR3 totals 14 residues. Germline values: CDR1 MGHDK, CDR2 SYGVNS. Trimming removed 2 bases from V and 5 bases from J; junction bases left unmatched: 4. The CDR3 coding sequence is TGTGCCAGCAGTGAACCGGGACTAGCTGACGAGCAGTACTTC. Translating it yields CASSEPGLADEQYF.

This clonotype was counted between two and nine times. The chain has TRBV2 and TRBJ2-7; D ambiguous. Looked up from germline, CDR1 is SNHLY and CDR2 is FYNNEI. V lost 7 bases to trimming and J lost 5 bases, with 15 bases between them. The CDR3 covers 13 residues. CDR3 region: CASNRGRGDEQYF. The CDR3 nucleotides read TGTGCCAGCAACCGAGGAAGAGGCGACGAGCAGTACTTC.

This clonotype came up a few times. Given a much more abundant clone one base away, this may be a read error. The chain links TRBV7-9 to TRBJ2-7, with D perhaps matching TRBD1 (5 bases). CDR1 SEHNR and CDR2 FQNEAQ come from the germline V gene (reference sequence). V was clipped by 6 bases and J by 4 bases, with 13 bases between them. This CDR3 contains 13 residues. DNA of the CDR3: TGTGCCAGCAGTCCTACAGGAAAATACGAGCAGTACTTC. It specifies CASSPTGKYEQYF.

This clonotype was detected only a few times. This chain links TRBV27 with TRBJ2-2; D is ambiguous. Trimming removed 9 bases at V and 7 bases at J, with 6 bases between. This CDR3 comprises 10 residues. The germline V gene has CDR1 MNHEY and CDR2 SMNVEV (reference sequence). The CDR3 spells CASRFGELFF. In DNA form, the CDR3 reads TGTGCCAGTAGGTTCGGGGAGCTGTTTTTT.

This clonotype has a count of ten or more. The genes are TRBV29-1 and TRBJ2-1, with D hard to call. The CDR3 runs 13 residues. Per germline, CDR1 SQVTM and CDR2 ANQGSEA. V gave up 4 bases and J gave up 5 bases, with 12 bases separating them. The CDR3, as DNA: TGCAGCGTTGGATGGGCACGAGACAATGAGCAGTTCTTC. Its protein product is CSVGWARDNEQFF.

This clonotype was seen more than once but under ten times. V is TRBV5-1 and J is TRBJ1-6; 7 positions agree with TRBD1. This CDR3 region has 14 residues. The V gene's germline CDR1 is SGHRS and CDR2 YFSETQ. Trimming removed 4 bases from V and 11 bases from J; junction bases left unmatched: 9. The CDR3, as DNA: TGCGCCAGCAGCACGGGACAGATAGGAGCACCCCTCCACTTT. This sequence encodes CASSTGQIGAPLHF.

This clonotype was counted a few times. The CDR3 DNA reads as TGCGCCAGCAGCCCGACCCTGGGTGGGAACACTGAAGCTTTCTTT. Amino acids: CASSPTLGGNTEAFF. The chain combines TRBV5-1 with TRBJ1-1; D gene ambiguous. The V gene's germline CDR1 is SGHRS and CDR2 YFSETQ. Trimming took off 4 bases at V and 1 base at J, with 14 bases between the two ends. The CDR3 is made up of 15 amino acids.

The chain links TRBV5-6 to TRBJ2-5; D remains unclear. Looked up from germline, CDR1 is SGHDT and CDR2 is YYEEEE. V was pared by 6 bases and J by 3 bases, with 12 bases between. This CDR3 region has 13 residues. CDR3 coding DNA: TGTGCCAGCACGCACAGTAGTGAAGAGACCCAGTACTTC. This sequence encodes CASTHSSEETQYF. Combining the CDR3 with reference TRBV5-6 and TRBJ2-5 gives the whole variable domain DAGVTQSPTHLIKTRGQQVTLRCSPKSGHDTVSWYQQALGQGPQFIFQYYEEEERQRGNFPDRFSGHQFPNYSSELNVNALLLGDSALYLCASTHSSEETQYFGPGTRLLVL.

This clonotype was found many times. The chain has TRBV6-2 or TRBV6-3 and TRBJ2-5, with 8 bases fitting TRBD1. The CDR3 sequence is 20 residues long. Germline lookup yields CDR1 MNHEY and CDR2 SVGEGT. Germline trimming cut 6 bases from V and 2 bases from J; bases unmatched to any gene: 23. The CDR3 here is CASRPGPPDRARPDQETQYF. For the CDR3, the DNA is TGTGCCAGCAGGCCCGGCCCCCCGGACAGGGCACGACCCGATCAAGAGACCCAGTACTTC.

In its sample, this clonotype was seen many times. The chain has TRBV18 and TRBJ2-1; D remains unclear. The germline V gene has CDR1 KGHSH and CDR2 LQKENI. The CDR3 length is 14 residues. The ends were cut back, 2 bases at V and 1 base at J, with 6 bases in the middle. The CDR3 coding sequence is TGTGCCAGCTCACCAATGCAGTCCTACAATGAGCAGTTCTTC. Protein product: CASSPMQSYNEQFF. Full variable domain (remainder filled in from reference TRBV18 and TRBJ2-1): NAGVMQNPRHLVRRRGQEARLRCSPMKGHSHVYWYRQLPEEGLKFMVYLQKENIIDESGMPKERFSAEFPKEGPSILRIQQVVRGDSAAYFCASSPMQSYNEQFFGPGTRLTVL.

This clonotype has at least ten counts. The chain has TRBV29-1 and TRBJ1-1; D call uncertain. CDR1 and CDR2 (germline): SQVTM, ANQGSEA. Trimming took 7 bases from V and 12 from J, leaving 18 bases between them. The CDR3 is made up of 11 amino acids. The CDR3 bases are TGCAGCGGACTAGGGCCGAGAGGGACTTTCTTT. Residues: CSGLGPRGTFF.

In this sample, this clonotype turned up many times. This rearrangement joins TRBV20-1 to TRBJ2-7; maybe TRBD1 (5 bases). The germline gives CDR1 DFQATT, CDR2 SNEGSKA (reference sequence). The germline V and J ends were trimmed by 3 bases and 0 bases, with 12 bases remaining between them. CDR3 length: 14 residues. The CDR3 loop reads CSARGDRGSYEQYF. The CDR3 DNA reads as TGCAGTGCTAGGGGTGACAGAGGCTCCTACGAGCAGTACTTC.

V gene TRBV28 combines with J gene TRBJ2-1; possible D gene TRBD2, 6 bases. Trimming cost V 6 bases and J 0 bases, with 12 bases left between them. Germline CDR1 MDHEN, CDR2 SYDVKM. The CDR3 has 15 residues. The DNA of the CDR3 is TGTGCCAGCAGCCTACCTAGCGTCTCCTACAATGAGCAGTTCTTC. Protein sequence: CASSLPSVSYNEQFF.

This clonotype has just a few counts. The rearrangement links TRBV11-2 to TRBJ2-3; D uncertain. Germline CDR1 SGHAT, CDR2 FQNNGV. The CDR3 has 13 residues. V was pared by 4 bases and J by 7 bases, with 12 bases between. The chain's CDR3 is CASSSRSSYTQYF. The CDR3 DNA follows: TGTGCCAGCAGCTCCCGGTCGTCATATACGCAGTATTTT.

This clonotype was seen only a few times. The gene calls are TRBV10-3 and TRBJ1-4, with D possibly TRBD1 on 5 matching bases. Germline CDR1 reads ENHRY; CDR2 reads SYGVKD. The ends were cut back, 3 bases at V and 7 bases at J, with 12 bases in the middle. The CDR3 loop spans 14 amino acids. CDR3 in DNA: TGTGCCATCAGTGACAGGGTAATAGGTGAAAAACTGTTTTTT. Residues: CAISDRVIGEKLFF.

The V call is TRBV5-6, the J call TRBJ1-3; 7 bases line up with TRBD1. Germline CDR1 SGHDT, CDR2 YYEEEE. V gave up 2 bases and J gave up 2 bases; unmatched junction bases: 7. CDR3 length: 16 residues. The CDR3 protein is CASSLYKGAPGNTIYF. CDR3 DNA: TGTGCCAGCAGCTTATATAAGGGGGCCCCTGGAAACACCATATATTTT.

At least ten counts were recorded for this clonotype. The chain recombines TRBV5-5 with TRBJ1-2; D ambiguous. V lost 4 bases, J lost 4 bases, and 26 bases lay in between. Per germline, CDR1 SGHKS and CDR2 YYEKEE (reference sequence). CDR3 length equals 18 residues. The CDR3, as DNA: TGTGCCAGCAGCCCGCTCGCGGCGAGGGATGGATTCGGCTATGGCTACACCTTC. Its protein is CASSPLAARDGFGYGYTF.